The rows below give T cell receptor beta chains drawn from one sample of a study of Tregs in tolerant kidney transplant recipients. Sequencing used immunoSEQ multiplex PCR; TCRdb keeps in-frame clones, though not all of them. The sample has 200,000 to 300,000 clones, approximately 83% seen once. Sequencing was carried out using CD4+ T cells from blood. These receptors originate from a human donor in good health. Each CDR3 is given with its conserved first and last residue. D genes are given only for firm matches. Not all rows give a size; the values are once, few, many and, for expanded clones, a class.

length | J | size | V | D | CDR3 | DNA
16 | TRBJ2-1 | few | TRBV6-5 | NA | CASSSPGTSIYNEQFF | TGTGCCAGCAGTTCCCCCGGGACTTCCATCTACAATGAGCAGTTCTTC
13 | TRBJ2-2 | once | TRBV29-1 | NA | CSVGGGNTGELFF | TGCAGCGTTGGAGGGGGGAACACCGGGGAGCTGTTTTTT
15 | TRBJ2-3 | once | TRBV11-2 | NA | CASSSDSLRTDTQYF | TGTGCCAGCAGCTCCGACTCCCTACGCACAGATACGCAGTATTTT
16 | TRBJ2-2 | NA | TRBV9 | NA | CASSIENRASTGELFF | TGTGCCAGCAGCATAGAGAACAGGGCCAGCACCGGGGAGCTGTTTTTT
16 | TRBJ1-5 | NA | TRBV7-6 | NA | CASSPRGRDSNQPQHF | TGTGCCAGCAGCCCCCGGGGTCGTGATAGCAATCAGCCCCAGCATTTT
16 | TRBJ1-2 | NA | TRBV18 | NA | CASSPTRTENNYGYTF | TGTGCCAGCTCACCAACGCGGACAGAAAATAACTATGGCTACACCTTC
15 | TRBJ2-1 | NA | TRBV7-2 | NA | CASSRSGPRSGEQFF | TGTGCCAGCAGCCGATCGGGACCGCGGAGCGGTGAGCAGTTCTTC
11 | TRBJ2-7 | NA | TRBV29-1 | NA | CSVVQAYEQYF | TGCAGCGTCGTTCAGGCCTACGAGCAGTACTTC
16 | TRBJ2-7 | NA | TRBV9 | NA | CASSGQRGAGPYEQYF | TGTGCCAGCAGCGGGCAGAGGGGGGCTGGCCCCTACGAGCAGTACTTC
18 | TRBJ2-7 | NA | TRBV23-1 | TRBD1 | CASSQSGQVDRKNYEQYF | TGCGCCAGCAGTCAATCCGGACAGGTTGATCGAAAAAACTACGAGCAGTACTTC
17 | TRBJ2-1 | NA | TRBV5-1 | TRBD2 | CASSYSMTSGSVNEQFF | TGCGCCAGCAGCTACTCAATGACTAGCGGGAGTGTTAATGAGCAGTTCTTC
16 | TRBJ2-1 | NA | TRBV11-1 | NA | CASSSSYGSKNNEQFF | TGTGCCAGCAGCTCCTCGTACGGGAGTAAGAACAATGAGCAGTTCTTC
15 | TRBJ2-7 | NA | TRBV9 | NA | CASSVGGGSNYEQYF | TGTGCCAGCAGCGTAGGAGGGGGGTCGAACTACGAGCAGTACTTC
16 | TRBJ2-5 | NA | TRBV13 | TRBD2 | CASRRGVAGPQETQYF | TGTGCCAGCAGGCGGGGGGTAGCGGGTCCACAAGAGACCCAGTACTTC
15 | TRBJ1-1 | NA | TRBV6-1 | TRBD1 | CATSRRETGASEAFF | TGTGCCACCAGTCGGAGGGAGACAGGGGCTTCTGAAGCTTTCTTT
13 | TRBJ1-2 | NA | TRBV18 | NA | CASSPGGLYGYTF | TGTGCCAGCTCCCCCGGTGGTCTGTATGGCTACACCTTC
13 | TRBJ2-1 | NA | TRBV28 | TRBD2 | CASIAGGRNEQFF | TGTGCCAGCATAGCGGGGGGGCGCAATGAGCAGTTCTTC
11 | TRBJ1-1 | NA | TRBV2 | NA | CASRLGGEAFF | TGTGCCAGCAGATTGGGGGGTGAAGCTTTCTTT
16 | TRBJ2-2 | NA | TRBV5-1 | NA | CASSLFAGPGTGELFF | TGCGCCAGCAGCTTGTTTGCGGGGCCTGGAACCGGGGAGCTGTTTTTT
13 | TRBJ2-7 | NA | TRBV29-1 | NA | CSVGRDRGYEQYF | TGCAGCGTTGGGCGGGACCGTGGCTACGAGCAGTACTTC
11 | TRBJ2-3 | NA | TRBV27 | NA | CASTPWDTQYF | TGTGCCAGCACCCCGTGGGATACGCAGTATTTT
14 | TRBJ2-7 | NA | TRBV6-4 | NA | CASSDSVPPYEQYF | TGTGCCAGCAGTGATAGTGTTCCACCTTACGAGCAGTACTTC
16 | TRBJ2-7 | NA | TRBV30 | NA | CAWSKIGPPQGPEQYF | TGTGCCTGGAGTAAAATCGGTCCCCCCCAGGGCCCTGAGCAGTACTTC
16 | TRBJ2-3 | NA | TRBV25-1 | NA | CASSDRYRDLTDTQYF | TGTGCCAGCAGTGATAGATATAGGGACCTCACAGATACGCAGTATTTT